The 5 T cell receptor beta chains reported below all come from one sample, sequenced in a study of Ad26.COV2.S vaccination and SARS-CoV-2 variants. Some clones are missing from TCRdb's copy, which holds only in-frame ones; the method was immunoSEQ multiplex PCR. The sample includes approximately 350,000 clones, roughly 80% seen only once; the top ten take 7% to 9.5%. Treatment noted: around 19 received Ad26.COV2.S at low or high dose, single or two shots; about 5 received placebo; per-sample allocation not given. Samples came from day 63 after the first vaccine or placebo injection. The sequencing used peripheral blood, collected in a trial of Ad26.COV2.S vaccine versus placebo. Receptors were obtained from a person aged 18-65 years who received the Ad26.COV2.S COVID-19 vaccine or a placebo.

The gene calls are TRBV5-6 and TRBJ1-3; D ambiguous. This CDR3 is 16 amino acids long. The germline V gene has CDR1 SGHDT and CDR2 YYEEEE. V was pared by 2 bases and J by 0 bases, with 12 bases between. CDR3 sequence (DNA): TGTGCCAGCAGCTTAAGGCGGATCGCCTCTGGAAACACCATATATTTT. Translated: CASSLRRIASGNTIYF.

The DNA of the CDR3 is TGTGCCAGCACCCGGCTTAGCAATCAGCCCCAGCATTTT. Its protein product is CASTRLSNQPQHF. V and J are TRBV6-5 and TRBJ1-5; D gene unclear. The CDR3 is made up of 13 amino acids. Between the trimmed V and J ends, which lost 7 bases and 0 bases, there was a span of 7 bases. Germline V lookup: CDR1 MNHEY, CDR2 SVGAGI.

This clone came up once. This chain uses TRBV11-2 with TRBJ2-3; 7 bases are a match to TRBD2. Trimming removed 4 bases from V and 3 bases from J; junction bases left unmatched: 4. The CDR3 runs to 14 residues. Germline CDR1 reads SGHAT; CDR2 reads FQNNGV. The CDR3: CASSSRTSTDTQYF. In DNA, the CDR3 is TGTGCCAGCAGCTCCCGGACTAGTACAGATACGCAGTATTTT.

To note about this clone: One junction end disagrees with the germline gene, perhaps due to a read error. The rearrangement joins TRBV6-5 to TRBJ2-5; D unresolved. Germline CDR1 is MNHEY and CDR2 is SVGAGI. There are 13 residues in the CDR3. CDR3 nucleotides: TGTGCCAGCAGATCCGGCGCCCAAGGGACCCAGTACTTC. Residues: CASRSGAQGTQYF.

The V and J genes are TRBV30 and TRBJ2-7; no definite D call. CDR1 GTSNPN and CDR2 SVGIG come from the germline V gene (reference sequence). Trimming stripped 0 bases from V and 7 bases from J, with 16 bases between. This CDR3 is built from 14 residues. CDR3 in amino acids: CAWSVHLQAPEQYF. For the CDR3, the DNA is TGTGCCTGGAGTGTACATCTCCAGGCCCCTGAGCAGTACTTC.